This is a list of T cell receptor beta chains from one sample in a study of early T cells in non-severe SARS-CoV-2 infection. Via MiXCR, TCRdb re-called the 5' RACE reads, giving one row per CDR3 protein. The sample contains about 70,000 distinct CDR3 sequences, about 14% of which appear only once. The sample consisted of whole blood, taken at baseline. The receptor set was obtained from an adult who was a healthcare worker with PCR-confirmed SARS-CoV-2 infection or an uninfected control (not recorded which). The CDR3 runs from the conserved cysteine through the conserved F or W. A D gene is named only where the DNA matches it firmly. A row's size may be missing; if present it is once, few, many or a size class.

J: TRBJ2-2; size: many; D: TRBD2; V: TRBV7-9; CDR3: CASSLSLAGLTGELFF; DNA: TGTGCCAGCAGCTTAAGCCTAGCGGGCCTCACCGGGGAGCTGTTTTTT
J: TRBJ2-7; size: .; D: .; V: TRBV7-9; CDR3: CASSPVGGPLYEQYF; DNA: TGTGCCAGCAGCCCAGTAGGGGGGCCATTATACGAGCAGTACTTC
J: TRBJ2-2; size: many; D: .; V: TRBV12-3/TRBV12-4; CDR3: CASSLYGELFF; DNA: TGTGCCAGCAGTCTCTACGGGGAGCTGTTTTTT
J: TRBJ2-5; size: .; D: TRBD2; V: TRBV10-3; CDR3: CAISDPGGAKETQYF; DNA: TGTGCCATCAGTGACCCGGGGGGGGCTAAAGAGACCCAGTACTTC
J: TRBJ2-3; size: .; D: TRBD2; V: TRBV7-2; CDR3: CASSLEAGGIIDTQYF; DNA: TGTGCCAGCAGCTTAGAGGCGGGAGGAATAATAGATACGCAGTATTTT
J: TRBJ2-6; size: many; D: .; V: TRBV7-3; CDR3: CASGSSGANVLTF; DNA: TGTGCCAGCGGGAGCTCTGGGGCCAACGTCCTGACTTTC
J: TRBJ2-4; size: .; D: .; V: TRBV29-1; CDR3: CSAAQGVKNIQYF; DNA: TGCAGCGCTGCACAGGGCGTCAAAAACATTCAGTACTTC
J: TRBJ2-1; size: many; D: TRBD2; V: TRBV28; CDR3: CASSRGGGRGNEQFF; DNA: TGTGCCAGCAGCCGGGGAGGCGGGAGAGGGAATGAGCAGTTCTTC
J: TRBJ2-3; size: .; D: .; V: TRBV6-2/TRBV6-3; CDR3: CASWSSSDTQYF; DNA: TGTGCCAGCTGGTCTAGCTCCGATACGCAGTATTTT
J: TRBJ2-1; size: many; D: .; V: TRBV2; CDR3: CASSVLGTSEPEQFF; DNA: TGTGCCAGCAGTGTACTCGGGACTTCCGAACCGGAGCAGTTCTTC
J: TRBJ2-2; size: few; D: .; V: TRBV5-1; CDR3: CASSLGHGGTNTGELFF; DNA: TGCGCCAGCAGCTTGGGCCATGGCGGCACGAACACCGGGGAGCTGTTTTTT
J: TRBJ1-1; size: .; D: TRBD1; V: TRBV20-1; CDR3: CSALQGASEAFF; DNA: TGCAGTGCCTTGCAGGGGGCCTCTGAAGCTTTCTTT
J: TRBJ1-2; size: few; D: .; V: TRBV27; CDR3: CASSLSFRGRYGYTF; DNA: TGTGCCAGCAGTTTATCGTTTAGGGGACGATATGGCTACACCTTC
J: TRBJ2-3; size: few; D: TRBD2; V: TRBV3-1; CDR3: CASSQDLAGTSTDTQYF; DNA: TGTGCCAGCAGCCAAGACCTAGCGGGTACTAGCACAGATACGCAGTATTTT
J: TRBJ1-1; size: many; D: .; V: TRBV6-5; CDR3: CASSYEGGTEAFF; DNA: TGTGCCAGCAGTTACGAGGGGGGAACTGAAGCTTTCTTT
J: TRBJ2-3; size: few; D: TRBD2; V: TRBV7-6; CDR3: CASSQGLAGGATDTQYF; DNA: TGTGCCAGCAGCCAGGGACTAGCGGGGGGGGCCACAGATACGCAGTATTTT
J: TRBJ2-7; size: .; D: TRBD1; V: TRBV28; CDR3: CASSYRGSYEQYF; DNA: TGTGCCAGCTCGTACAGGGGATCCTACGAGCAGTACTTC
J: TRBJ1-1; size: few; D: .; V: TRBV7-2; CDR3: CASSLAQGTEAFF; DNA: TGTGCCAGCAGCTTAGCCCAGGGAACTGAAGCTTTCTTT
J: TRBJ1-2; size: many; D: .; V: TRBV19; CDR3: CASSKLQLSHGYTF; DNA: TGTGCCAGTAGTAAACTACAGCTTTCTCATGGCTACACCTTC
J: TRBJ2-3; size: .; D: .; V: TRBV20-1; CDR3: CSARDRTRSSTDTQYF; DNA: TGCAGTGCTAGAGATAGGACCCGGAGTAGCACAGATACGCAGTATTTT
J: TRBJ2-5; size: .; D: TRBD1; V: TRBV11-2; CDR3: CASSLTGEVTQYF; DNA: TGTGCCAGCAGCCTGACAGGGGAGGTGACCCAGTACTTC
J: TRBJ2-3; size: .; D: .; V: TRBV2; CDR3: CASPTSEGVTDTQYF; DNA: TGTGCCAGCCCTACCTCTGAGGGGGTAACAGATACGCAGTATTTT
J: TRBJ2-7; size: few; D: TRBD1; V: TRBV28; CDR3: CASSPTGQESYEQYF; DNA: TGTGCCAGCAGCCCCACGGGACAGGAGTCCTACGAGCAGTACTTC
J: TRBJ2-7; size: many; D: .; V: TRBV15; CDR3: CATSRDRVYEQYF; DNA: TGTGCCACCAGCAGAGATAGGGTTTACGAGCAGTACTTC
J: TRBJ1-1; size: many; D: .; V: TRBV28; CDR3: CASSLTPGANTEAFF; DNA: TGTGCCAGCAGTTTGACGCCGGGGGCGAACACTGAAGCTTTCTTT
J: TRBJ1-6; size: few; D: TRBD1; V: TRBV6-5; CDR3: CASRGQGRGSPLHF; DNA: TGTGCCAGCAGGGGACAGGGACGAGGCTCACCCCTCCACTTT
J: TRBJ1-4; size: .; D: TRBD1; V: TRBV27; CDR3: CASSSGGAANEKLFF; DNA: TGTGCCAGCAGCTCAGGGGGCGCGGCTAATGAAAAACTGTTTTTT
J: TRBJ2-3; size: .; D: .; V: TRBV5-1; CDR3: CASSPDTFTDTQYF; DNA: TGCGCCAGCAGCCCGGACACGTTCACAGATACGCAGTATTTT
J: TRBJ2-1; size: many; D: TRBD2; V: TRBV7-7; CDR3: CASSRGAGGEQFF; DNA: TGTGCCAGCAGCCGTGGAGCGGGAGGTGAGCAGTTCTTC
J: TRBJ1-2; size: many; D: .; V: TRBV3-1; CDR3: CASSQDVQGLLGYTF; DNA: TGTGCCAGCAGCCAAGATGTGCAGGGATTACTTGGATACACCTTC
J: TRBJ2-3; size: .; D: TRBD2; V: TRBV7-6; CDR3: CASSFPGGAGITDTQYF; DNA: TGTGCCAGCAGCTTCCCTGGTGGAGCGGGAATAACAGATACGCAGTATTTT
J: TRBJ2-1; size: .; D: .; V: TRBV4-1; CDR3: CASSPADRELNEQFF; DNA: TGCGCCAGCAGCCCGGCCGACCGAGAGCTCAATGAGCAGTTCTTC
J: TRBJ2-4; size: .; D: .; V: TRBV6-1; CDR3: CASSEAYSPAKNIQYF; DNA: TGTGCCAGCAGTGAAGCTTACAGTCCAGCCAAAAACATTCAGTACTTC
J: TRBJ2-7; size: few; D: .; V: TRBV18; CDR3: CASSPDGSYEQYF; DNA: TGTGCCAGCTCACCCGACGGCTCCTACGAGCAGTACTTC
J: TRBJ2-7; size: .; D: .; V: TRBV6-6; CDR3: CASSYSGTERGYEQYF; DNA: TGTGCCAGCAGTTACTCTGGTACGGAGAGGGGGTACGAGCAGTACTTC
J: TRBJ1-3; size: .; D: .; V: TRBV9; CDR3: CASSVEEGGPGNTIYF; DNA: TGTGCCAGCAGCGTAGAAGAAGGAGGGCCCGGAAACACCATATATTTT
J: TRBJ2-7; size: many; D: .; V: TRBV7-3; CDR3: CASSSVSSYEQYF; DNA: TGTGCCAGCAGCTCGGTGAGCTCCTACGAGCAGTACTTC
J: TRBJ2-3; size: .; D: .; V: TRBV9; CDR3: CASSADGPTQYF; DNA: TGTGCCAGCAGTGCCGACGGACCTACGCAGTATTTT
J: TRBJ2-7; size: many; D: .; V: TRBV18; CDR3: CASSPPTRAMRSYEQYF; DNA: TGTGCCAGCTCACCACCGACTCGGGCAATGAGGTCCTACGAGCAGTACTTC
J: TRBJ1-2; size: .; D: TRBD1; V: TRBV5-1; CDR3: CASSLELPGTGKPGYTF; DNA: TGCGCCAGCAGCTTGGAACTTCCCGGGACAGGGAAACCTGGCTACACCTTC
J: TRBJ2-3; size: medium-sized; D: TRBD1; V: TRBV2; CDR3: CASSLQGARGDTQYF; DNA: TGTGCCAGCAGTCTGCAGGGGGCGAGGGGGGATACGCAGTATTTT
J: TRBJ2-1; size: few; D: TRBD1; V: TRBV28; CDR3: CAVRDRGSGEQFF; DNA: TGTGCCGTACGGGACAGGGGCTCCGGTGAGCAGTTCTTC
J: TRBJ2-1; size: few; D: TRBD2; V: TRBV20-1; CDR3: CSATDFSGAGNEQFF; DNA: TGCAGTGCTACAGACTTTAGCGGGGCTGGTAATGAGCAGTTCTTC
J: TRBJ1-5; size: many; D: .; V: TRBV19; CDR3: CASSIVAGQGNQPQHF; DNA: TGTGCCAGTAGTATAGTGGCGGGGCAAGGGAATCAGCCCCAGCATTTT